A single sample gave rise to the 31 T cell receptor beta chains below, sequenced in a study of T cell responses to AZD1222 COVID-19 vaccine. The protocol was immunoSEQ multiplex PCR, while the TCRdb copy is restricted to in-frame clones and leaves out a portion. The table includes 130,000 to 150,000 clones, approximately 85% detected once. Sequences were derived from peripheral blood, sampled on day 0 of MenACWY control vaccination. Every receptor here comes from an adult in good health.

Written as DNA, the CDR3 is TGTGCCAGCAGCCAAGATGGGACAGCCTACAATGAGCAGTTCTTC. Amino acid sequence: CASSQDGTAYNEQFF. The rearrangement joins TRBV3-1 (or the pseudogene TRBV3-2) to TRBJ2-1; 7 nucleotides match TRBD1. Germline CDR1 is LGHDT and CDR2 is YNNKEL (reference sequence). Trimming took 0 bases from V and 2 from J; bases not matched to a gene: 1. The CDR3 is made up of 15 amino acids.

The J gene is TRBJ2-2, the V gene TRBV9; 8 bases align to TRBD2. Trimming removed 2 bases from V and 1 base from J; junction bases left unmatched: 7. This CDR3 is 17 amino acids long. CDR1 is SGDLS and CDR2 is YYNGEE in the germline V gene. The CDR3 region has the DNA TGTGCCAGCAGCGTCTCCCTTAGCGGGGTGAACACCGGGGAGCTGTTTTTT. Protein product: CASSVSLSGVNTGELFF.

This chain connects TRBV19 to TRBJ2-4; a possible D gene is TRBD1 (6 bases). Trimming cost V 6 bases and J 1 base, with 10 bases left between them. The CDR3 consists of 14 residues. Germline V gene lookup returns CDR1 LNHDA and CDR2 SQIVND (reference sequence). This chain's CDR3 is CASRDGQAKNIQYF. DNA for the CDR3: TGTGCCAGTAGAGATGGACAGGCCAAAAACATTCAGTACTTC. Supplemented by reference TRBV19 and TRBJ2-4, the full variable domain reads DGGITQSPKYLFRKEGQNVTLSCEQNLNHDAMYWYRQDPGQGLRLIYYSQIVNDFQKGDIAEGYSVSREKKESFPLTVTSAQKNPTAFYLCASRDGQAKNIQYFGAGTRLSVL.

This rearrangement joins TRBV12-3 or TRBV12-4 to TRBJ1-5; weak D call: TRBD1 (5 bases). The CDR3 spans 13 residues. Between the trimmed V and J ends, which lost 1 base and 7 bases, there was a span of 8 bases. CDR3 DNA sequence: TGTGCCAGCAGTTTAGATCGGGGCCAGCCCCAGCATTTT. It specifies CASSLDRGQPQHF.

The CDR3 DNA follows: TGTGCCAGCAGCGTGGGAACGGTTTCCACCGGGGAGCTGTTTTTT. This translates into CASSVGTVSTGELFF. This chain connects TRBV9 to TRBJ2-2; D not resolved. CDR1 SGDLS and CDR2 YYNGEE come from the germline V gene. The V and J ends lost 2 bases and 4 bases respectively, with 12 bases between them. The CDR3 totals 15 residues.

The genes are TRBV15 and TRBJ1-5, with 8 bases identical to TRBD1. J gave up 6 bases and V 1 base, and 5 bases lay outside the gene matches. The CDR3 contains 15 residues. Germline assignment: CDR1 LNHNV and CDR2 YYDKDF (reference sequence). DNA of the CDR3: TGTGCCACCAGCAGAGCAGGACAGGGCGGTCAGCCCCAGCATTTT. Amino acids: CATSRAGQGGQPQHF.

This clone occurred a few times. The rearrangement uses TRBV24-1 and TRBJ2-5; D is uncertain. CDR1 is KGHDR, CDR2 SFDVKD, per germline. Trimming shortened V by 1 base and J by 1 base, and 9 bases separated the two germline ends. This CDR3 has 15 amino acids. The CDR3 spells CATSDFKGSQETQYF. The CDR3 DNA reads as TGTGCCACCAGTGATTTTAAGGGATCCCAAGAGACCCAGTACTTC.

The chain couples TRBV11-3 to TRBJ2-1; D may be TRBD1 or TRBD2 (5 bases each). Per germline, CDR1 SGHNT and CDR2 YENEEA. V lost 0 bases and J lost 6, with 6 bases in between. This CDR3 is 13 amino acids long. The CDR3 loop is CASSLEGVNEQFF. The DNA for the CDR3 is TGTGCCAGCAGCTTAGAGGGGGTCAATGAGCAGTTCTTC.

The sample holds a few counts of this clone. The chain joins TRBV5-6 to TRBJ1-2, with D possibly TRBD1 on 6 matching bases. The CDR3 spans 14 residues. With 3 bases removed from V and 4 bases from J, the gap between germline ends came to 13 bases. Germline CDR1 and CDR2: SGHDT and YYEEEE. As DNA, the CDR3 is TGTGCCAGCAGCTCGACCAGGGGCGGCTATGGCTACACCTTC. Its translation: CASSSTRGGYGYTF.

This chain uses TRBV29-1 with TRBJ2-2, with D unresolved. Trimming cost V 5 bases and J 0 bases, with 7 bases left between them. Germline assignment: CDR1 SQVTM and CDR2 ANQGSEA. The CDR3 contains 13 residues. CDR3 in DNA: TGCAGCGTTCGCATCGCGAACACCGGGGAGCTGTTTTTT. Translated, it gives CSVRIANTGELFF.

The chain joins TRBV10-3 to TRBJ2-2; the D gene could be TRBD1 or TRBD2 (5 bases each). Germline CDR1 and CDR2: ENHRY and SYGVKD. The CDR3 runs 14 residues. Trimming pared 7 bases from V and 5 bases from J, leaving 14 bases between. In nucleotides, the CDR3 is TGTGCCATCACCAGGGACCGAACAACCGGGGAGCTGTTTTTT. Its protein product is CAITRDRTTGELFF.

J is TRBJ2-6 and V is TRBV11-2; 9 bases agree with TRBD1. CDR3 length: 17 residues. Germline trimming cut 5 bases from V and 1 base from J; bases unmatched to any gene: 6. The germline CDR1 and CDR2 sequences are SGHAT and FQNNGV. CDR3 sequence: CASSPTGGGSGANVLTF. The DNA for the CDR3 is TGTGCCAGCAGCCCGACAGGGGGGGGATCTGGGGCCAACGTCCTGACTTTC. Together with reference TRBV11-2 and TRBJ2-6, the CDR3 gives the full variable domain: EAGVAQSPRYKIIEKRQSVAFWCNPISGHATLYWYQQILGQGPKLLIQFQNNGVVDDSQLPKDRFSAERLKGVDSTLKIQPAKLEDSAVYLCASSPTGGGSGANVLTFGAGSRLTVL.

The chain joins TRBV29-1 to TRBJ1-1; D gene uncertain. With 4 bases removed from V and 1 base from J, the gap between germline ends came to 7 bases. This CDR3 region has 12 residues. Germline V gene lookup returns CDR1 SQVTM and CDR2 ANQGSEA. This CDR3 reads CSVGGGNTEAFF. The CDR3 DNA reads TGCAGCGTTGGAGGCGGGAACACTGAAGCTTTCTTT.

The chain is built from TRBV27 and TRBJ1-1; no firm D call. Germline CDR1 MNHEY, CDR2 SMNVEV (reference sequence). Trimming cost V 2 bases and J 1 base, with 5 bases left between them. The CDR3 is made up of 13 amino acids. The CDR3 loop reads CASSLLSNTEAFF. In DNA form, the CDR3 reads TGTGCCAGCAGTTTACTGTCGAACACTGAAGCTTTCTTT.

The chain carries TRBV5-1 and TRBJ1-2, with 8 bases fitting TRBD1. CDR3 size: 16 residues. The trim removed 1 base at V and 4 bases at J, leaving 9 bases unmatched. The germline gives CDR1 SGHRS, CDR2 YFSETQ. The CDR3 sequence is CASSLNTGGISYGYTF. DNA of the CDR3: TGCGCCAGCAGCTTGAACACAGGGGGGATCTCCTATGGCTACACCTTC. Using reference TRBV5-1 and TRBJ1-2 for the parts outside the CDR3, the full variable domain is KAGVTQTPRYLIKTRGQQVTLSCSPISGHRSVSWYQQTPGQGLQFLFEYFSETQRNKGNFPGRFSGRQFSNSRSEMNVSTLELGDSALYLCASSLNTGGISYGYTFGSGTRLTVV.

The V gene is TRBV19, the J gene TRBJ1-5; a weak D match, TRBD1 (5 bases). The CDR3 is made up of 15 amino acids. Germline V lookup: CDR1 LNHDA, CDR2 SQIVND (reference sequence). Between the trimmed V and J ends, which lost 10 bases and 3 bases, there was a span of 19 bases. The CDR3 DNA reads TGTGCCACTTCATATGGGGGGGGTGCCAATCAGCCCCAGCATTTT. Protein: CATSYGGGANQPQHF.

The chain uses TRBV18 and TRBJ2-3, with D unclear. V was pared by 3 bases and J by 4 bases, with 11 bases between. The germline V gene encodes CDR1 KGHSH and CDR2 LQKENI. The CDR3 runs to 14 residues. CDR3 residues: CASSPLPSPDTQYF. The CDR3 region has the DNA TGTGCCAGCTCACCCCTCCCCTCCCCAGATACGCAGTATTTT.

The chain links TRBV18 to TRBJ2-7, with D possibly being TRBD1 (5 bases). Trimming removed 1 base at V and 1 base at J, with 11 bases between. The CDR3 contains 15 residues. Per the germline V gene, CDR1 is KGHSH and CDR2 is LQKENI. This CDR3 reads CASSPLSDRSYEQYF. CDR3 DNA: TGTGCCAGCTCACCACTGTCCGACAGATCCTACGAGCAGTACTTC.

The rearrangement uses TRBV7-2 and TRBJ2-5, with 8 bases fitting TRBD2. The CDR3 loop spans 19 amino acids. With V trimmed by 5 bases and J by 5 bases, 22 bases remained unmatched. Per germline, CDR1 SGHTA and CDR2 FQGNSA. CDR3 coding DNA: TGTGCCAGCAGCCATCGGTTGGGTAGCGGGGTCCTACGAGGGGAGACCCAGTACTTC. Translated: CASSHRLGSGVLRGETQYF.

The V gene is TRBV12-3 or TRBV12-4, the J gene TRBJ1-4; a weak D match, TRBD1 (5 bases). V was clipped by 7 bases and J by 8 bases, with 8 bases between them. The CDR3 covers 11 residues. CDR3 in DNA: TGTGCCAGCAAGGGGTCGGAAAAACTGTTTTTT. Its protein is CASKGSEKLFF.

The gene calls are TRBV16 and TRBJ2-5; possibly TRBD1 or TRBD2 for D (6 bases each). This CDR3 is built from 15 residues. V gave up 0 bases and J gave up 4 bases, with 12 bases separating them. Germline CDR1 is KGHSY and CDR2 is FQNENV. The CDR3 loop is CASSQSPGGLETQYF. The CDR3 region has the DNA TGTGCCAGCAGCCAATCACCCGGGGGCTTAGAGACCCAGTACTTC. The whole variable domain, remainder taken from reference TRBV16 and TRBJ2-5, is GEEVAQTPKHLVRGEGQKAKLYCAPIKGHSYVFWYQQVLKNEFKFLISFQNENVFDETGMPKERFSAKCLPNSPCSLEIQATKLEDSAVYFCASSQSPGGLETQYFGPGTRLLVL.

The chain uses TRBV5-1 and TRBJ2-7, with TRBD1 matching 10 bases. CDR3 size: 15 residues. The junction had 9 bases not matched to a gene; V was cut back by 6 bases and J by 3 bases. The germline V gene has CDR1 SGHRS and CDR2 YFSETQ. CDR3 nucleotides: TGCGCCAGCACCATTACAGGGACAGGGGACTACGAGCAGTACTTC. As protein: CASTITGTGDYEQYF.

The chain has TRBV10-2 and TRBJ2-2; no firm D call. This CDR3 region has 13 residues. The V end lost 5 bases, the J end lost 8 bases, and 12 bases lay between the germline ends. CDR1 is WSHSY, CDR2 SAAADI, per germline. Written as DNA, the CDR3 is TGCGCCAGCAGTCATGGGCTTCAGGGGGAGCTGTTTTTT. The encoded protein is CASSHGLQGELFF.

The chain employs TRBV11-2 and TRBJ1-2, with D uncertain. The CDR3 length is 13 residues. Trimming removed 4 bases at V and 4 bases at J, with 10 bases between. The germline V gene encodes CDR1 SGHAT and CDR2 FQNNGV. The CDR3 DNA follows: TGTGCCAGCAGCTCATCCGGGTCCTATGGCTACACCTTC. The encoded protein is CASSSSGSYGYTF.

This clone was picked up a small number of times. This rearrangement joins TRBV7-9 to TRBJ1-2; no clear D. The CDR3 spans 15 residues. From germline, CDR1 is SEHNR and CDR2 FQNEAQ (reference sequence). Trimming shortened V by 1 base and J by 2 bases, and 11 bases separated the two germline ends. CDR3 DNA sequence: TGTGCCAGCAGCTTAGGAGACTACGTCAACTATGGCTACACCTTC. It encodes CASSLGDYVNYGYTF.

V and J are TRBV5-4 and TRBJ2-2; D call uncertain. The length of the CDR3 is 15 residues. V was cut by 0 bases and J by 4 bases, with 10 bases left in between. The germline V gene encodes CDR1 SGHNT and CDR2 YYREEE (reference sequence). As DNA, the CDR3 is TGTGCCAGCAGCTTGGGCCAGTCGTCCACCGGGGAGCTGTTTTTT. The encoded protein is CASSLGQSSTGELFF.

The chain couples TRBV5-5 to TRBJ2-3, with no clear D. This CDR3 region has 16 residues. With 2 bases removed from V and 0 bases from J, the gap between germline ends came to 13 bases. Looked up from germline, CDR1 is SGHKS and CDR2 is YYEKEE (reference sequence). The CDR3 sequence: CASSLYQTYSTDTQYF. The CDR3 DNA reads as TGTGCCAGCAGCTTATACCAGACGTATAGCACAGATACGCAGTATTTT.

The chain joins TRBV18 to TRBJ2-1; D perhaps matches TRBD1 (6 bases). Germline V lookup: CDR1 KGHSH, CDR2 LQKENI. This CDR3 has 15 amino acids. Trimming cost V 4 bases and J 8 bases, with 18 bases left between them. In nucleotides, the CDR3 is TGTGCCAGCTCACGACGAGGAACAGGGTTCGATGAGCAGTTCTTC. The encoded protein is CASSRRGTGFDEQFF.

V usage is TRBV7-6 and J usage is TRBJ2-3; 7 bases are shared with TRBD1. CDR3 length: 15 residues. V lost 5 bases, J lost 3 bases, and 8 bases stayed unmatched. CDR1 is SGHVS and CDR2 is FNYEAQ in the germline V gene. CDR3 sequence reads: CASSPRGLRTDTQYF. The CDR3 region has the DNA TGTGCCAGCAGCCCAAGGGGGCTAAGAACAGATACGCAGTATTTT.

This chain connects TRBV5-4 to TRBJ2-5; 7 bases line up with TRBD1. V trimming: 4 bases; J trimming: 3 bases; junction bases outside the gene matches: 6. Germline loops: CDR1 SGHNT, CDR2 YYREEE (reference sequence). The CDR3 consists of 14 residues. The CDR3 bases are TGTGCCAGCAGCCTCAGACAGGGAGAAGAGACCCAGTACTTC. This sequence encodes CASSLRQGEETQYF.

This chain links TRBV19 with TRBJ1-1, with D possibly matching TRBD1 (6 bases). The V and J ends lost 2 bases and 2 bases respectively, with 12 bases between them. This CDR3 comprises 15 residues. Per germline, CDR1 LNHDA and CDR2 SQIVND (reference sequence). The CDR3 DNA sequence: TGTGCCAGTAGTATATGGGGGGCGGTTAACACTGAAGCTTTCTTT. It codes for CASSIWGAVNTEAFF.